This T cell receptor beta chain was retrieved from a study of blood T cell repertoires in COVID-19. Study background: Acute and convalescent COVID-19 samples came from the United States, Italy and Spain. PBMCs, B-cell-depleted T cells, or T cells were the source of the cDNA or gDNA that made up the material.

In the study's own analysis: How many nucleated cells were present was estimated from reference gene primer amplification. Measured with immunoSEQ multiplex PCR; TCRdb has only the in-frame clones, and not every one. Clone size and V and J calls were adopted from that table, with D and trimming inferred from the DNA. Counted here are around 250,000 clones, 86% occurring once; the ten biggest clones make up 2% to 2.5%. CDR1 and CDR2 from the germline V gene are KGHDR and SFDVKD. The CDR3 has 15 amino acids. V shed 5 bases, J shed 7 bases, and the junction held 7 bases outside the gene matches. The receptor comes from a man aged 25-40 years who had recovered from COVID-19. J is TRBJ1-4 and V is TRBV24-1; 9 bases match TRBD1. Material: peripheral blood. The CDR3 DNA sequence: TGTGCCACCAGTGGAGGGGGGACAGGGACTGAAAAACTGTTTTTT. Its protein is CATSGGGTGTEKLFF.